A selection of T cell receptor beta chains follows, all from one sample in a study of blood T cell repertoires in COVID-19. The table came from immunoSEQ multiplex PCR; TCRdb's copy has only in-frame clones and leaves some out. The profile shows about 280,000 clones, approximately 85% of them singletons. The sequenced sample was peripheral blood. The receptor set was obtained from a man aged 45-65 years with active or convalescent COVID-19. CDR3s include the opening cysteine and the closing phenylalanine or tryptophan. D genes are given only for firm matches. Clone size, where shown, is once, few, many, or a class for clones that have expanded.

>NA|TRBJ1-2|TRBD1|TRBV4-3
TGCGCCAGCAGCCAAGGTGTTCCGGGACAGACTTCCTATGGCTACACCTTC
CASSQGVPGQTSYGYTF
>NA|TRBJ1-2|TRBD1|TRBV27
TGTGCCAGCAGTCCCGATCCCGGACAGCAGGGGGGAGACTATGGCTACACCTTC
CASSPDPGQQGGDYGYTF
>NA|TRBJ1-2|TRBD1|TRBV30
TGTGCCTGGAGTAAAGGGGGCGCGGGCGGCTACACCTTC
CAWSKGGAGGYTF
>NA|TRBJ2-4|TRBD2|TRBV2
TGTGCCAGCAGCGGACTAGCGGGAAAAAACATTCAGTACTTC
CASSGLAGKNIQYF
>NA|TRBJ2-6|TRBD2|TRBV28
TGTGCCAGCAGTCCTAGCAAATGGGGAGGGACCTCTGGGGCCAACGTCCTGACTTTC
CASSPSKWGGTSGANVLTF
>NA|TRBJ2-3|TRBD2|TRBV4-2
TGTGCCAGCAGACCTACCGGGACTAGCGGCCCAGATACGCAGTATTTT
CASRPTGTSGPDTQYF
>few|TRBJ2-1|NA|TRBV2
TGTGCCAGCAGGGTGGAGGCGGTTGAGCAGTTCTTC
CASRVEAVEQFF
>few|TRBJ2-4|NA|TRBV2
TGTGCCAGCAGTCCCCAGAACATTCAGTACTTC
CASSPQNIQYF
>NA|TRBJ2-1|TRBD2|TRBV5-4
TGTGCCAGCAGCTTGGGCGGGACTAGCCCATCTGAGCAGTTCTTC
CASSLGGTSPSEQFF
>NA|TRBJ2-3|NA|TRBV28
TGTGCCAGCAGTTTTTTCCGGAGCACAGATACGCAGTATTTT
CASSFFRSTDTQYF
>once|TRBJ2-7|TRBD1|TRBV29-1
TGCAGCGTCGGACAGGCCTCCGGGTACGAGCAGTACTTC
CSVGQASGYEQYF
>NA|TRBJ1-1|NA|TRBV11-2
TGTGCCAGCAGCCCCGGGTGGTACACTGAAGCTTTCTTT
CASSPGWYTEAFF
>once|TRBJ2-2|NA|TRBV5-4
TGTGCCAGCAGCTTGGGATTTGGGGAGACGAACACCGGGGAGCTGTTTTTT
CASSLGFGETNTGELFF
>NA|TRBJ1-2|NA|TRBV4-1
TGCGCCAGCAGCCATCTCGGACAGAGAGGGGGCTATGGCTACACCTTC
CASSHLGQRGGYGYTF
>NA|TRBJ1-1|NA|TRBV9
TGTGCCAGCAAGTGGGGGGAAGGCACTGAAGCTTTCTTT
CASKWGEGTEAFF
>NA|TRBJ1-1|TRBD1|TRBV7-3
TGTGCCAGCAGCTTAGGACAGGGGAACACTGAAGCTTTCTTT
CASSLGQGNTEAFF
>NA|TRBJ2-7|NA|TRBV5-6
TGTGCCAGCAGCTCCCCCTCGGCGCGGCAGGGTGGAGTGCAGTACTTC
CASSSPSARQGGVQYF
>NA|TRBJ1-2|NA|TRBV6-6
TGTGCCAGCAGTTACTTGGAGGGCTATGGCTACACCTTC
CASSYLEGYGYTF
>NA|TRBJ1-3|NA|TRBV24-1
TGTGCCACCAGTGATTCGAGGCAAGGCTCTGGAAACACCATATATTTT
CATSDSRQGSGNTIYF
>NA|TRBJ2-1|NA|TRBV12-3/TRBV12-4
TGTGCCAGCACCCTAGGGGTGAATGAGCAGTTCTTC
CASTLGVNEQFF
>NA|TRBJ2-1|NA|TRBV7-9
TGTGCCAGCAGCTTCAGTGGGAGTGGTGGAGAGCAGTTCTTC
CASSFSGSGGEQFF
>NA|TRBJ2-6|NA|TRBV4-1
TGCGCCAGCAGCCCTGGGGAGGACGGCGGTTTTGGTGGGGCCAACGTCCTGACTTTC
CASSPGEDGGFGGANVLTF
>NA|TRBJ2-7|NA|TRBV7-6
TGTGCCAGCACAACTCACGGGATCCAGTACTTC
CASTTHGIQYF
>NA|TRBJ2-5|NA|TRBV11-1
TGTGCCAGCAGCCCGCGTCGGGGGGAGACCCAGTACTTC
CASSPRRGETQYF
>once|TRBJ2-3|TRBD1|TRBV28
TGTGCCAGCAGTTTAGGGGGACAGGGGGCAGATACGCAGTATTTT
CASSLGGQGADTQYF
>NA|TRBJ1-1|TRBD1|TRBV19
TGTGCCAGTAGCGATTCCAGGGGGCTGATGAACACTGAAGCTTTCTTT
CASSDSRGLMNTEAFF
>NA|TRBJ2-3|TRBD2|TRBV29-1
TGCAGCGTTCAGACTAGCGGGGGCACAGATACGCAGTATTTT
CSVQTSGGTDTQYF
>NA|TRBJ2-2|NA|TRBV2
TGTGCCAGCAGTAGAACGCGCGCCCCGAACACCGGGGAGCTGTTTTTT
CASSRTRAPNTGELFF
>few|TRBJ2-1|TRBD2|TRBV5-5
TGTGCCAGCAGCTCCGGACTAGCGGGGACCTCCTACAATGAGCAGTTCTTC
CASSSGLAGTSYNEQFF
>NA|TRBJ2-7|TRBD2|TRBV6-2/TRBV6-3
TGTGCCAGCAGTTCTCCCCGGGAGGGAAACTACGAGCAGTACTTC
CASSSPREGNYEQYF
>NA|TRBJ2-5|NA|TRBV9
TGTGCCAGCAGCCCAAGGGGGGGGCGGTACCAAGAGACCCAGTACTTC
CASSPRGGRYQETQYF
>NA|TRBJ2-5|TRBD2|TRBV9
TGTGCCAGCAGCCAATCGGGACTAGCCACTCGAGGGGAGACCCAGTACTTC
CASSQSGLATRGETQYF
>NA|TRBJ1-2|TRBD1|TRBV5-6
TGTGCCAGCAACATAGGGGACAGGGGGCTTTTCTATGGCTACACCTTC
CASNIGDRGLFYGYTF
>NA|TRBJ2-1|NA|TRBV28
TGTGCCAGAAGTTTACCGGAGGACGAGTTCTTC
CARSLPEDEFF
>many|TRBJ1-2|TRBD1|TRBV28
TGTGCCAGCAGCCCCGGGACAGAGCTCTATGGCTACACCTTC
CASSPGTELYGYTF
>NA|TRBJ1-2|TRBD1|TRBV15
TGTGCCACCAGCAGCAGACAGGGAACGGATGGCTACACCTTC
CATSSRQGTDGYTF
>NA|TRBJ1-1|NA|TRBV7-9
TGTGCCAGCAGCTCCGCCCGAGGAGGTAAAATCCCGAACACTGAAGCTTTCTTT
CASSSARGGKIPNTEAFF
>NA|TRBJ1-3|TRBD1|TRBV10-3
TGTGCCATCAGTGGGGGGACAGCTTCTGCTGGAAACACCATATATTTT
CAISGGTASAGNTIYF
>NA|TRBJ2-7|NA|TRBV20-1
TGCAGTGCACCAGACGGGTACGAGCAGTACTTC
CSAPDGYEQYF
>NA|TRBJ2-3|TRBD1|TRBV29-1
TGCAGCGTCCGTAGTGGGACAGGGGGTACAGATACGCAGTATTTT
CSVRSGTGGTDTQYF
>NA|TRBJ2-7|NA|TRBV5-1
TGCGCCAGCAGCTTTGGGGCATCCGGTGAAGAGCAGTACTTC
CASSFGASGEEQYF
>NA|TRBJ1-2|NA|TRBV5-4
TGTGCCAGCAGCTTGGGAACCGCAGGGTACTCCTATGGCTACACCTTC
CASSLGTAGYSYGYTF
>once|TRBJ2-7|TRBD2|TRBV7-2
TGTGCCAGCACCCCTGCCCCCGGGGGGACGTACGAGCAGTACTTC
CASTPAPGGTYEQYF
>NA|TRBJ1-1|NA|TRBV9
TGTGCCAGCAGCGTAGATCAGGGAAGGTCGGGCACTGAAGCTTTCTTT
CASSVDQGRSGTEAFF
>once|TRBJ2-1|NA|TRBV7-3
TGTGCCAGCAGCTTAATGAGGGATTCTGAGCAGTTCTTC
CASSLMRDSEQFF
>once|TRBJ1-2|NA|TRBV19
TGTGCCAGTAGTACGACAGTAGATGGCTACACCTTC
CASSTTVDGYTF
>NA|TRBJ2-3|TRBD1|TRBV5-1
TGCGCCAGCAGCTTGCAGGGGGCAACAGATACGCAGTATTTT
CASSLQGATDTQYF
>NA|TRBJ2-7|TRBD2|TRBV6-2/TRBV6-3
TGTGCCAGCAGTTTAGGGCGGCGGGAGAAATCCTACGAGCAGTACTTC
CASSLGRREKSYEQYF
>NA|TRBJ2-7|NA|TRBV18
TGTGCCAGCTCACCACCGTCTGAGGGTTCTGGAGAGCAGTACTTC
CASSPPSEGSGEQYF
>NA|TRBJ1-5|NA|TRBV6-2/TRBV6-3
TGTGCCAGCAGTTACTCGAGAAATCAGCCCCAGCATTTT
CASSYSRNQPQHF
>NA|TRBJ2-7|NA|TRBV5-1
TGCGCCAGCAGCTTGAGACAGCGGGACGAGCAGTACTTC
CASSLRQRDEQYF
>NA|TRBJ1-1|NA|TRBV12-5
TGTGCTAGTGGTTTGCCGGCAGGGACTGAAGCTTTCTTT
CASGLPAGTEAFF
>NA|TRBJ2-1|NA|TRBV28
TGTGCCAGCAGTTTGGGGGGAGCGGCCAAGTACAATGAGCAGTTCTTC
CASSLGGAAKYNEQFF
>NA|TRBJ2-3|NA|TRBV2
TGTGCCAGCAGTGCCCGACTATCAGATACGCAGTATTTT
CASSARLSDTQYF